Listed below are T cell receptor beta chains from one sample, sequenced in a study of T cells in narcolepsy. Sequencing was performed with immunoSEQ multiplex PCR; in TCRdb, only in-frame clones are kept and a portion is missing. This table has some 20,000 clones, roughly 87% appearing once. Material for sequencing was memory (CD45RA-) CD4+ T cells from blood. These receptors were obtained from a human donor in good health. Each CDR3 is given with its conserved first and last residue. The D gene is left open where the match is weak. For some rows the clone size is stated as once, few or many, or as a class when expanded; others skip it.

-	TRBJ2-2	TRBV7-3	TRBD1	CASSRDRTDTGELFF	TGTGCCAGCAGTCGGGACAGGACCGACACCGGGGAGCTGTTTTTT
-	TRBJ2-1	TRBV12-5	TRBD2	CASGLATSGGGNNEQFF	TGTGCTAGTGGTTTGGCCACTTCGGGGGGGGGCAACAATGAGCAGTTCTTC
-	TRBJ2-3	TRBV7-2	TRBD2	CASSVRGGPGSRLTDTQYF	TGTGCCAGCAGCGTCCGGGGGGGACCGGGAAGTCGACTCACAGATACGCAGTATTTT
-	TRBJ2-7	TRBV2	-	CASSEAQGGEQYF	TGTGCCAGCAGTGAAGCGCAGGGGGGCGAGCAGTACTTC
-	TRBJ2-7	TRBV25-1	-	CASSGTVGPYEQYF	TGTGCCAGCAGTGGGACCGTTGGGCCCTACGAGCAGTACTTC
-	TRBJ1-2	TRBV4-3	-	CASSQTLRDPRGYTF	TGCGCCAGCAGCCAAACATTAAGGGATCCCAGGGGCTACACCTTC
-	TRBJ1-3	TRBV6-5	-	CASSSGLSGNTIYF	TGTGCCAGCAGCTCTGGCCTCTCTGGAAACACCATATATTTT
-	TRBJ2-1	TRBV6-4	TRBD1	CASSDSGGAYNEQFF	TGTGCCAGCAGTGACTCAGGGGGCGCCTACAATGAGCAGTTCTTC
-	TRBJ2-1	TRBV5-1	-	CASSLDPGTLANEQFF	TGCGCCAGCAGCTTGGATCCCGGGACTCTCGCAAATGAGCAGTTCTTC
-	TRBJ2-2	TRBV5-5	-	CASSPTGLGTGELFF	TGTGCCAGCAGCCCCACCGGACTCGGCACCGGGGAGCTGTTTTTT
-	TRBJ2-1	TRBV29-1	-	CSVGNNEQFF	TGCAGCGTCGGAAACAATGAGCAGTTCTTC
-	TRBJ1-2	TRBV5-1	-	CASSPLIAYGYTF	TGCGCCAGCAGCCCCCTCATCGCGTATGGCTACACCTTC
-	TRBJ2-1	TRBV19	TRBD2	CASSPRSGFRSGADNEQFF	TGTGCCAGTAGTCCCAGGTCGGGTTTTAGAAGCGGGGCGGACAATGAGCAGTTCTTC
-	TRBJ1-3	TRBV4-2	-	CASSSRKDGKSSGNTIYF	TGTGCCAGCAGCTCTCGAAAGGACGGGAAGAGCTCTGGAAACACCATATATTTT
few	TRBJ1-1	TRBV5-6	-	CASSLDRQWNTEAFF	TGTGCCAGCAGCTTGGATCGACAGTGGAACACTGAAGCTTTCTTT
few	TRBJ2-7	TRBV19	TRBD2	CASSTGTSGYSYEQYF	TGTGCCAGTAGTACCGGGACTAGCGGATACTCCTACGAGCAGTACTTC
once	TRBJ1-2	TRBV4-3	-	CASSQDQAGANYGYTF	TGCGCCAGCAGCCAAGATCAGGCAGGGGCGAACTATGGCTACACCTTC
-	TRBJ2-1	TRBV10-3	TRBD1	CAIIRGQGGINEQFF	TGTGCCATCATCAGAGGACAGGGAGGTATAAATGAGCAGTTCTTC
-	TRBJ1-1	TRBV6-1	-	CASKRQSEAFF	TGTGCCAGTAAAAGACAAAGTGAAGCTTTCTTT
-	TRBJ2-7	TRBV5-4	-	CATAGGGALPYEQYF	TGTGCCACGGCTGGCGGAGGGGCCCTTCCCTACGAGCAGTACTTC
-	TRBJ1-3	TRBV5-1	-	CASSLAPGAEGNTIYF	TGCGCCAGCAGCTTGGCCCCGGGGGCTGAGGGAAACACCATATATTTT
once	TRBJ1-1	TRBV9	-	CASSVGMGSYTEAFF	TGTGCCAGCAGCGTAGGTATGGGGTCATACACTGAAGCTTTCTTT
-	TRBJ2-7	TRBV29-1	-	CSVRVPWGRAGGEQYF	TGCAGCGTTAGAGTCCCCTGGGGCAGGGCCGGAGGGGAGCAGTACTTC
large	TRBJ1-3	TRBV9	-	CASSVGVENTIYF	TGTGCCAGCAGCGTAGGAGTGGAAAACACCATATATTTT
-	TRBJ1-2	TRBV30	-	CAWTPMNYGYTF	TGTGCCTGGACCCCGATGAACTATGGCTACACCTTC
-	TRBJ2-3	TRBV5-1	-	CASSSPRSGREDTQYF	TGCGCCAGCAGCTCCCCCCGGAGCGGACGAGAAGATACGCAGTATTTT
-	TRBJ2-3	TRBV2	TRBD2	CASGLAGVTDTQYF	TGTGCCAGTGGACTAGCGGGGGTGACAGATACGCAGTATTTT
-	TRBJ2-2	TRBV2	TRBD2	CASSLGGRNTGELFF	TGTGCCAGCAGTCTGGGAGGGAGGAACACCGGGGAGCTGTTTTTT
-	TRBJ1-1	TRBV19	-	CASSMGVGGSGTEAFF	TGTGCCAGTAGTATGGGGGTCGGGGGCTCGGGCACTGAAGCTTTCTTT
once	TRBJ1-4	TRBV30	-	CAWNLATNEKLFF	TGTGCCTGGAACTTGGCAACTAATGAAAAACTGTTTTTT
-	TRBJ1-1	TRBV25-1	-	CASSDWGNTEAFF	TGTGCCAGCAGTGACTGGGGGAACACTGAAGCTTTCTTT
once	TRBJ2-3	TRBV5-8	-	CASSRGNTQYF	TGTGCCAGCAGTCGGGGGAATACGCAGTATTTT
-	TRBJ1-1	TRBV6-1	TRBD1	CASSEPGGRGTEAFF	TGTGCCAGCAGTGAGCCAGGGGGCAGAGGGACTGAAGCTTTCTTT
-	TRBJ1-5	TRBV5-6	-	CASSRDPGSNQPQHF	TGTGCCAGCAGCCGTGATCCGGGGAGCAATCAGCCCCAGCATTTT
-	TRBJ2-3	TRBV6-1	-	CAGRRDGGTQYF	TGTGCCGGTCGTAGGGACGGAGGTACGCAGTATTTT
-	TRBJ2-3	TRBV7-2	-	CAIDIRGREPPTDTQYF	TGTGCCATCGACATTAGAGGGCGGGAACCCCCCACAGATACGCAGTATTTT
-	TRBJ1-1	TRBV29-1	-	CSVRERQEAFF	TGCAGCGTCAGAGAGCGGCAGGAAGCTTTCTTT
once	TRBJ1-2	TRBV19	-	CASNRGYGYTF	TGTGCCAGTAACCGGGGCTATGGCTACACCTTC
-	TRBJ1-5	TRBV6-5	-	CASSGWRNQPQHF	TGTGCCAGCAGCGGCTGGCGCAATCAGCCCCAGCATTTT
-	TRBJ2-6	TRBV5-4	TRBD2	CASSLGGPELGANVLTF	TGTGCCAGCTCCTTGGGAGGGCCGGAGCTTGGGGCCAACGTCCTGACTTTC
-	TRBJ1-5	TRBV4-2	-	CASSVGQSDQPQHF	TGTGCCAGCAGCGTCGGACAGTCGGATCAGCCCCAGCATTTT
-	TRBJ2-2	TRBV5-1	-	CASSLKGEAGELFF	TGCGCCAGCAGCTTGAAAGGGGAGGCCGGGGAGCTGTTTTTT